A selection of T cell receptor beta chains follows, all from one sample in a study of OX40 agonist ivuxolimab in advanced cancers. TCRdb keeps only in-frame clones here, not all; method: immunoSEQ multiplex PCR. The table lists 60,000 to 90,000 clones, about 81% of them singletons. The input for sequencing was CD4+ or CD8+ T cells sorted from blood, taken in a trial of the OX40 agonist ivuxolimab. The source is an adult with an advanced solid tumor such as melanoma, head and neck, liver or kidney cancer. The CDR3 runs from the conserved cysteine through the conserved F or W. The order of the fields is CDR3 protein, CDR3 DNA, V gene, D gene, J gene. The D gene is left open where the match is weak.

CASSQEQGAAGELFF | TGCGCCAGCAGCCAAGAACAGGGGGCAGCCGGGGAGCTGTTTTTT | TRBV4-1 | TRBD1 | TRBJ2-2
CASSYEGDYEQYF | TGTGCCAGCAGTTACGAGGGGGACTACGAGCAGTACTTC | TRBV6-5 | NA | TRBJ2-7
CASSPAEQGGLANTEAFF | TGTGCCAGCAGCCCAGCAGAACAGGGTGGGTTAGCGAACACTGAAGCTTTCTTT | TRBV21-1 | NA | TRBJ1-1
CATSRGSSGNTIYF | TGTGCCACCAGCAGAGGTTCCTCTGGAAACACCATATATTTT | TRBV15 | NA | TRBJ1-3
CASSFRGGGTDTQYF | TGCGCCAGCAGCTTCAGGGGCGGGGGCACAGATACGCAGTATTTT | TRBV5-1 | NA | TRBJ2-3
CASSQVPGGKEKLFF | TGCGCCAGCAGCCAAGTTCCCGGCGGAAAAGAAAAACTGTTTTTT | TRBV4-1 | NA | TRBJ1-4
CASRPSGCGANVLTF | TGTGCCAGCAGACCCTCAGGGTGTGGGGCCAACGTCCTGACTTTC | TRBV6-5 | NA | TRBJ2-6
CASSPVLNTGELFF | TGTGCCAGCTCACCGGTGCTGAACACCGGGGAGCTGTTTTTT | TRBV18 | NA | TRBJ2-2
CASSRVSTDQDYGYTF | TGTGCCAGCAGCCGCGTATCGACGGACCAAGACTATGGCTACACCTTC | TRBV7-9 | NA | TRBJ1-2
CASTPGTGIYGYTF | TGCGCCAGCACCCCCGGGACAGGGATCTATGGCTACACCTTC | TRBV5-1 | TRBD1 | TRBJ1-2
CASSEVTGDGYTF | TGTGCCAGCAGTGAAGTAACAGGGGATGGCTACACCTTC | TRBV6-1 | TRBD1 | TRBJ1-2
CASSDFTGGYSIQYF | TGTGCCAGCAGTGACTTTACAGGGGGCTATAGCATTCAGTACTTC | TRBV6-1 | TRBD1 | TRBJ2-4
CASSLAIGYTGELFF | TGTGCCAGCAGTTTAGCGATAGGCTATACCGGGGAGCTGTTTTTT | TRBV27 | NA | TRBJ2-2
CATSRGSSGSYEQFF | TGTGCCACCAGCAGAGGGAGTAGCGGGAGCTATGAGCAGTTCTTC | TRBV15 | TRBD2 | TRBJ2-1
CASSLRRAARTDTQYF | TGCGCCAGCAGCCTTCGGAGGGCCGCACGCACAGATACGCAGTATTTT | TRBV4-1 | NA | TRBJ2-3
CSVVTQGRPEAFF | TGCAGCGTTGTTACCCAGGGGAGGCCTGAAGCTTTCTTT | TRBV29-1 | NA | TRBJ1-1
CASSQVGFSETQYF | TGCGCCAGCAGCCAAGTTGGGTTTTCGGAGACCCAGTACTTC | TRBV4-1 | NA | TRBJ2-5
CASSLDSGGVGYTF | TGCGCCAGCAGCTTGGATTCGGGGGGAGTTGGCTACACCTTC | TRBV5-1 | NA | TRBJ1-2
CASSEGGLAGADTQYF | TGTGCCAGCAGTGAAGGGGGACTAGCGGGAGCGGATACGCAGTATTTT | TRBV2 | TRBD2 | TRBJ2-3